These 32 T cell receptor beta chains originate from one sample sequenced in a study of Ad26.COV2.S vaccination and SARS-CoV-2 variants. Stated treatment: around 19 received Ad26.COV2.S at low or high dose, single or two shots; roughly five received placebo; per-sample allocation not given. Collection of samples fell on day 63 after the first vaccine or placebo injection. Data came from immunoSEQ multiplex PCR; TCRdb stores just in-frame clones and leaves some out. The sample yields 350,000 to 500,000 clones, 75% to 90% seen once. This material consisted of peripheral blood, taken in a trial of Ad26.COV2.S vaccine versus placebo. These receptors all stem from a person between 18 and 65 years old who received the Ad26.COV2.S COVID-19 vaccine or a placebo.

This chain joins TRBV5-6 and TRBJ1-4; the match to TRBD1 covers 8 bases. J was trimmed by 6 bases and V by 4 bases; bases with no gene match: 11. The V gene's germline CDR1 is SGHDT and CDR2 YYEEEE. The CDR3 is made up of 16 amino acids. CDR3 loop: CASSTTDRAWDEKLFF. The CDR3 DNA is TGTGCCAGCAGCACAACGGACAGGGCTTGGGATGAAAAACTGTTTTTT.

The chain is built from TRBV6-6 and TRBJ2-7; D uncertain. CDR1 and CDR2 from the germline V gene are MNHNY and SVGAGI (reference sequence). CDR3 length: 11 amino acids. With 8 bases removed from V and 7 bases from J, the gap between germline ends came to 12 bases. The CDR3 DNA reads as TGTGCCAGCGGAACCGTTTGGGAGCAGTACTTC. It specifies CASGTVWEQYF.

The V gene is TRBV5-1, the J gene TRBJ2-5; no firm D call. CDR3 length equals 15 residues. In germline, CDR1 is SGHRS, CDR2 YFSETQ. Trimming stripped 0 bases from V and 4 bases from J, with 13 bases between. DNA for the CDR3: TGCGCCAGCAGCTTGGCCGGAATCTTTGGAGAGACCCAGTACTTC. Protein product: CASSLAGIFGETQYF.

This clone was seen once. The V gene is TRBV18, the J gene TRBJ1-5; the D is unclear. The germline V gene has CDR1 KGHSH and CDR2 LQKENI. The CDR3 spans 16 residues. Trimming took off 4 bases at V and 2 bases at J, with 15 bases between the two ends. As DNA, the CDR3 is TGTGCCAGCTCACAGACACGGGCAAGGGGCAATCAGCCCCAGCATTTT. Translated: CASSQTRARGNQPQHF.

The rearrangement links TRBV28 to TRBJ2-6; unclear D gene. Trimming removed 5 bases at V and 1 base at J, with 9 bases between. Per the germline V gene, CDR1 is MDHEN and CDR2 is SYDVKM. The CDR3 covers 15 residues. The CDR3 DNA reads as TGTGCCAGCAGTGGAACGGGTTCTGGGGCCAACGTCCTGACTTTC. Amino acids: CASSGTGSGANVLTF.

The chain is built from TRBV4-2 and TRBJ1-2, with 7 positions matching TRBD1. V lost 3 bases, J lost 4 bases, and 8 bases stayed unmatched. The CDR3 covers 15 residues. The germline gives CDR1 LGHNA, CDR2 YNFKEQ. CDR3 region: CASSQQTGAAYGYTF. Here the CDR3 DNA reads TGTGCCAGCAGCCAGCAAACAGGGGCCGCCTATGGCTACACCTTC.

Points on this clone: The same CDR3 can be traced to other DNA sequences in this sample. The chain employs TRBV19 and TRBJ2-5, with 7 bases lining up with TRBD2. The CDR3 length is 13 residues. CDR1 and CDR2 from the germline V gene are LNHDA and SQIVND (reference sequence). With 3 bases clipped from V and 4 bases from J, the junction kept 2 bases outside the gene matches. The CDR3 DNA reads TGTGCCAGTAGTATTGGGGGGGGAGAGACCCAGTACTTC. This encodes CASSIGGGETQYF.

The chain recombines TRBV14 with TRBJ1-1; D may be TRBD1 (6 bases). This CDR3 is built from 14 residues. Germline loops: CDR1 SGHDN, CDR2 FVKESK. The V and J ends lost 6 bases and 0 bases respectively, with 11 bases between them. In nucleotides, the CDR3 is TGTGCCAGCAGGGACAGCCGACTGAACACTGAAGCTTTCTTT. Encoded protein: CASRDSRLNTEAFF.

CDR3 region: CASSPPFAGETQYF. The CDR3 DNA sequence: TGTGCCAGCTCACCACCTTTTGCGGGAGAGACCCAGTACTTC. This chain uses TRBV18 with TRBJ2-5, with TRBD2 as a possible D gene (5 bases). Germline values: CDR1 KGHSH, CDR2 LQKENI. The CDR3 loop spans 14 amino acids. V was clipped by 0 bases and J by 4 bases, with 9 bases between them.

V gene TRBV21-1 combines with J gene TRBJ2-7; the table's D call, TRBD1, has no DNA check behind it. TRBV21-1 is a pseudogene segment. The CDR3 is 13 residues long. CDR3 in amino acids: CASSRTGPREQYV. CDR3 coding DNA: TGTGCCAGCAGCAGGACAGGTCCGCGGGAGCAGTACGTC.

The chain links TRBV7-2 to TRBJ1-1; 8 bases are a match to TRBD1. V lost 3 bases and J lost 0; bases outside the gene matches: 12. The CDR3 has 18 amino acids. Germline lookup yields CDR1 SGHTA and CDR2 FQGNSA. The CDR3 protein is CASSFPPGQDPLNTEAFF. CDR3 DNA: TGTGCCAGCAGCTTTCCCCCGGGACAGGACCCCCTGAACACTGAAGCTTTCTTT.

V and J are TRBV28 and TRBJ1-4, with D possibly being TRBD1 (6 bases). Trimming stripped 7 bases from V and 0 bases from J, with 18 bases between. This CDR3 is 17 amino acids long. Germline V gene data show CDR1 as MDHEN and CDR2 as SYDVKM. The chain's CDR3 is CASTAIGQSATNEKLFF. The CDR3 DNA follows: TGTGCCAGCACCGCTATAGGACAGAGCGCAACTAATGAAAAACTGTTTTTT.

This chain uses TRBV11-2 with TRBJ1-6; possibly TRBD1 for D (5 bases). The CDR3 is 15 amino acids. Trimming pared 0 bases from V and 8 bases from J, leaving 11 bases between. Germline values: CDR1 SGHAT, CDR2 FQNNGV. CDR3 amino acids: CASSLDGGGDSPLHF. CDR3 DNA: TGTGCCAGCAGCTTAGATGGCGGGGGAGATTCACCCCTCCACTTT. Variable domain in full (rest from reference TRBV11-2 and TRBJ1-6): EAGVAQSPRYKIIEKRQSVAFWCNPISGHATLYWYQQILGQGPKLLIQFQNNGVVDDSQLPKDRFSAERLKGVDSTLKIQPAKLEDSAVYLCASSLDGGGDSPLHFGNGTRLTVT.

The genes are TRBV6-2 or TRBV6-3 and TRBJ2-1, with 8 bases matching TRBD2. The CDR3 contains 14 residues. The J segment lost 7 bases and the V segment lost 5 bases, leaving 7 bases of the junction unmatched. Germline loops: CDR1 MNHEY, CDR2 SVGEGT. In nucleotides, the CDR3 is TGTGCCAGCAGTAACTTAGCGGGACTAAATGAGCAGTTCTTC. Amino acids: CASSNLAGLNEQFF.

The chain uses TRBV7-3 and TRBJ2-2; D gene unclear. Germline CDR1 SGHTA, CDR2 FQGTGA. V was cut by 8 bases and J by 2 bases, with 9 bases left in between. There are 13 residues in the CDR3. For the CDR3, the DNA is TGTGCCAGCGGCGGAGTTAACACCGGGGAGCTGTTTTTT. Residues: CASGGVNTGELFF.

The gene calls are TRBV5-6 and TRBJ1-2, with no clear D. Trimming shortened V by 4 bases and J by 4 bases, and 17 bases separated the two germline ends. The germline V gene has CDR1 SGHDT and CDR2 YYEEEE. This CDR3 has 15 amino acids. DNA of the CDR3: TGTGCCAGCAGCCCGGACTTACAAAGCGGCTATGGCTACACCTTC. Its translation is CASSPDLQSGYGYTF.

The rearrangement links TRBV4-2 to TRBJ2-2; 9 positions match TRBD1. The CDR3 sequence is 15 residues long. The V and J ends lost 2 bases and 5 bases, in that order; junction bases with no gene match: 3. Germline V gives CDR1 LGHNA, CDR2 YNFKEQ. The CDR3 region is CASSQTDRGTGELFF. CDR3 DNA sequence: TGTGCCAGCAGCCAAACCGACAGGGGGACCGGGGAGCTGTTTTTT.

The chain joins TRBV27 to TRBJ2-2; 8 nucleotides line up with TRBD1. Germline assignment: CDR1 MNHEY and CDR2 SMNVEV (reference sequence). The CDR3 is 17 amino acids. V shed 8 bases, J shed 1 base, and the junction held 12 bases outside the gene matches. CDR3: CASPCASDRGNTGELFF. The CDR3 coding sequence is TGTGCCAGCCCGTGTGCCTCTGACAGGGGGAACACCGGGGAGCTGTTTTTT.

The CDR3 loop reads CASSSHGDYEQYF. In nucleotides, the CDR3 is TGTGCCAGCAGCTCCCACGGGGACTACGAGCAGTACTTC. The genes are TRBV28 and TRBJ2-7, with D possibly being TRBD2 (5 bases). Trimming cost V 6 bases and J 3 bases, with 12 bases left between them. CDR3 size: 13 residues. CDR1 is MDHEN and CDR2 is SYDVKM in the germline V gene.

The chain is built from TRBV21-1 and TRBJ1-5. TRBV21-1 is a pseudogene. The CDR3 covers 10 residues. CDR3 protein: CASSRRPQHF. The DNA for the CDR3 is TGTGCCAGCAGCCGGCGGCCCCAGCATTTT.

Only a few counts were recorded for this clone. J is TRBJ1-6 and V is TRBV10-3, with 12 positions matching TRBD1. Looked up from germline, CDR1 is ENHRY and CDR2 is SYGVKD. J lost 11 bases, V lost 2 bases, and 10 bases had no gene match. This CDR3 comprises 17 residues. CDR3 bases: TGTGCCATCAGTGAGCCGGGACAGGGGGCCATTGCAGCACCCCTCCACTTT. Protein product: CAISEPGQGAIAAPLHF.

This clone was detected once. This chain connects TRBV12-3 or TRBV12-4 to TRBJ2-2; weak D call: TRBD1 (5 bases). CDR3 length equals 12 residues. Trimming left V 2 bases short and J 12 bases short, with 10 bases between. The CDR3 DNA is TGTGCCAGCAGTTTAAGGCAGGGAAAGCTGTTTTTT. This gives the protein CASSLRQGKLFF.

The chain combines TRBV18 with TRBJ1-3, with D possibly being TRBD1 (5 bases). Trimming shortened V by 5 bases and J by 0 bases, and 11 bases separated the two germline ends. The CDR3 consists of 15 residues. In germline, CDR1 is KGHSH, CDR2 LQKENI. The CDR3 here is CASSRQRRSGNTIYF. CDR3 nucleotides: TGTGCCAGCTCAAGACAGAGACGCTCTGGAAACACCATATATTTT. The full variable domain, completed using reference TRBV18 and TRBJ1-3, is NAGVMQNPRHLVRRRGQEARLRCSPMKGHSHVYWYRQLPEEGLKFMVYLQKENIIDESGMPKERFSAEFPKEGPSILRIQQVVRGDSAAYFCASSRQRRSGNTIYFGEGSWLTVV.

The chain has TRBV18 and TRBJ1-4; D call uncertain. CDR3 length: 14 amino acids. The ends were cut back, 1 base at V and 8 bases at J, with 11 bases in the middle. Germline CDR1 reads KGHSH; CDR2 reads LQKENI. The CDR3 protein is CASSPQGFEEKLFF. The CDR3, as DNA: TGTGCCAGCTCACCACAGGGATTTGAGGAAAAACTGTTTTTT.

This rearrangement joins TRBV18 to TRBJ2-3; possibly TRBD1 for D (6 bases). V lost 4 bases, J lost 5 bases, and 7 bases lay in between. CDR1 is KGHSH, CDR2 LQKENI, per germline. The length of the CDR3 is 12 residues. CDR3 sequence: CASSRQEDTQYF. For the CDR3, the DNA is TGTGCCAGCTCACGACAGGAAGATACGCAGTATTTT.

This rearrangement joins TRBV5-1 to TRBJ2-6; D gene uncertain. Germline V gives CDR1 SGHRS, CDR2 YFSETQ. This CDR3 comprises 14 residues. V was trimmed by 4 bases and J by 0 bases, leaving 5 bases between them. The chain's CDR3 is CASSKNSGANVLTF. In nucleotides, the CDR3 is TGCGCCAGCAGCAAGAACTCTGGGGCCAACGTCCTGACTTTC.

This sequence joins TRBV28 and TRBJ1-2; no firm D call. The V end lost 1 base, the J end lost 5 bases, and 11 bases lay between the germline ends. The germline V gene has CDR1 MDHEN and CDR2 SYDVKM. The CDR3 spans 14 residues. CDR3 region: CASSLYGSGYGYTF. CDR3 nucleotides: TGTGCCAGCAGTTTATATGGCAGTGGATATGGCTACACCTTC.

The chain carries TRBV18 and TRBJ2-1; TRBD1 matches 12 bases. Germline V gene data show CDR1 as KGHSH and CDR2 as LQKENI. The J segment lost 1 base and the V segment lost 3 bases, leaving 7 bases of the junction unmatched. The CDR3 is 18 residues long. The CDR3 DNA reads as TGTGCCAGCTCACCTTCCACGGGACAGGGGGCATCCTACAATGAGCAGTTCTTC. Its protein product is CASSPSTGQGASYNEQFF.

V usage is TRBV4-3 and J usage is TRBJ1-4; TRBD1 matches 7 bases. The CDR3 contains 18 residues. V lost 0 bases, J lost 8 bases, and 15 bases stayed unmatched. Germline CDR1 is LGHNA and CDR2 is YSLEER. Here the CDR3 reads CASSQEGARKGAGEKLFF. The DNA for the CDR3 is TGCGCCAGCAGCCAAGAAGGGGCCAGAAAGGGGGCAGGGGAAAAACTGTTTTTT.

The rearrangement uses TRBV15 and TRBJ1-2; D perhaps matches TRBD1 (5 bases). There are 14 residues in the CDR3. CDR1 and CDR2 from the germline V gene are LNHNV and YYDKDF (reference sequence). V lost 4 bases and J 2 bases, leaving 11 bases between the germline ends. In DNA form, the CDR3 reads TGTGCCACCAGCACGGGAGGGGCCAACTATGGCTACACCTTC. Translation: CATSTGGANYGYTF.

The rearrangement links TRBV6-5 to TRBJ1-2; TRBD1 matches 8 bases. V was clipped by 9 bases and J by 6 bases; unmatched bases: 12. The CDR3 has 14 residues. CDR1 and CDR2 (germline): MNHEY, SVGAGI. The CDR3 DNA reads as TGTGCCAGTAGGCACGACGACAGGGGAGATGGCTACACCTTC. Translating gives CASRHDDRGDGYTF.

The J gene is TRBJ2-1, the V gene TRBV5-1; D remains ambiguous. In germline, CDR1 is SGHRS, CDR2 YFSETQ. The CDR3 loop spans 15 amino acids. V was pared by 0 bases and J by 5 bases, with 12 bases between. CDR3 sequence: CASSLAWARNNEQFF. In DNA, the CDR3 is TGCGCCAGCAGCTTGGCCTGGGCTAGAAACAATGAGCAGTTCTTC.